This T cell receptor beta chain was recovered during a study of blood T cell repertoires in COVID-19. About the study: Acute-phase and convalescent COVID-19 samples originated in the United States, Italy and Spain. T cells, B-cell-depleted T cells, or PBMCs supplied cDNA or gDNA.

Germline V gene sequence: CDR1 MDHEN, CDR2 SYDVKM. The ends lost 3 bases at V and 2 bases at J; junction bases unmatched: 5. CDR3 length: 15 residues. In the original processing: It was from reference gene primer amplification that nucleated cell counts were estimated. Profiling relied on immunoSEQ multiplex PCR, and the TCRdb table lists in-frame clones only, not all of them. That table supplies the V and J calls and clone size; D and trimming were determined from the DNA. Of 50,000 to 65,000 clones listed, roughly 79% are singletons. This chain joins TRBV28 and TRBJ2-5; 8 nucleotides agree with TRBD1. The TCR sequence derives from a woman aged 55-69 years with acute or convalescent COVID-19. The specimen sequenced was peripheral blood. CDR3 coding DNA: TGTGCCAGCAGTTTGCTAACAGGGGGACAAGAGACCCAGTACTTC. Protein product: CASSLLTGGQETQYF.